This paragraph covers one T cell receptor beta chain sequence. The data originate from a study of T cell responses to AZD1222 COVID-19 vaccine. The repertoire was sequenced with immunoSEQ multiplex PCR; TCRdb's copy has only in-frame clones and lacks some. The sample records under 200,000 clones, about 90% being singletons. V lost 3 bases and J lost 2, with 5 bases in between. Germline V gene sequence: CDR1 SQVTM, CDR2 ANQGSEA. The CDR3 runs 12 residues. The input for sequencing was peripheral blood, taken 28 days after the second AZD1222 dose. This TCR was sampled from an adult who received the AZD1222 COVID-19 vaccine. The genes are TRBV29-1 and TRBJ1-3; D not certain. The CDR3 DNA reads TGCAGCGTTGATCTCCCTGGAAACACCATATATTTT. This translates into CSVDLPGNTIYF. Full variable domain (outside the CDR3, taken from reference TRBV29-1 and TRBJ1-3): SAVISQKPSRDICQRGTSLTIQCQVDSQVTMMFWYRQQPGQSLTLIATANQGSEATYESGFVIDKFPISRPNLTFSTLTVSNMSPEDSSIYLCSVDLPGNTIYFGEGSWLTVV.